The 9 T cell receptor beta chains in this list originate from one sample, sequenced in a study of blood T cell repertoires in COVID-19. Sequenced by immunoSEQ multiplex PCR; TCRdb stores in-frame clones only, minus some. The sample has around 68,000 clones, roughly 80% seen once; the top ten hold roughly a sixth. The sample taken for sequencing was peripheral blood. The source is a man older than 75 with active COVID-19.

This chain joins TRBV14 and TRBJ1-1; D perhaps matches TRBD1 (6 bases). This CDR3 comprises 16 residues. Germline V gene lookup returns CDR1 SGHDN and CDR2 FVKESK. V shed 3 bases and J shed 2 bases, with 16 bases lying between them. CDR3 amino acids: CASSQQTGTPNTEAFF. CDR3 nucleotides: TGTGCCAGCAGCCAGCAGACCGGGACACCTAACACTGAAGCTTTCTTT.

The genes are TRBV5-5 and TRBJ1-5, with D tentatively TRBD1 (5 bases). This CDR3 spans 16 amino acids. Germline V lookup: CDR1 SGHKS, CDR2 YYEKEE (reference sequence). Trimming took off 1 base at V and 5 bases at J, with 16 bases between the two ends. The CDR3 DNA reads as TGTGCCAGCAGCTTGCTTGCAGAGAAAGGGGATCAGCCCCAGCATTTT. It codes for CASSLLAEKGDQPQHF.

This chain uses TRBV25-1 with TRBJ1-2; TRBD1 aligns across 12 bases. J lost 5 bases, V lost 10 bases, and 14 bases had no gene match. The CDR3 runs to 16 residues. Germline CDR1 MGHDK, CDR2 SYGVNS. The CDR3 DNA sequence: TGTGCCACCTTAGCTACTTCGGGACAGGGGGCGTATGGCTACACCTTC. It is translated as CATLATSGQGAYGYTF.

The CDR3 reads CASSLTGGQEKLFF. The DNA for the CDR3 is TGTGCCAGCTCACTGACAGGGGGGCAAGAAAAACTGTTTTTT. The J gene is TRBJ1-4, the V gene TRBV18; 9 bases agree with TRBD1. CDR3 length: 14 residues. Trimming at V came to 4 bases and at J to 8 bases, leaving 5 bases not matched to a gene. From germline, CDR1 is KGHSH and CDR2 LQKENI.

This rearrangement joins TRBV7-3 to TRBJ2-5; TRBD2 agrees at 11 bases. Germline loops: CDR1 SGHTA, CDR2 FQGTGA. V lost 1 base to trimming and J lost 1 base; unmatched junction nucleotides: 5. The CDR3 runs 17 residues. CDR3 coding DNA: TGTGCCAGCAGCTTAATAGGGACTAGCGGAGGCCAAGAGACCCAGTACTTC. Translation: CASSLIGTSGGQETQYF.

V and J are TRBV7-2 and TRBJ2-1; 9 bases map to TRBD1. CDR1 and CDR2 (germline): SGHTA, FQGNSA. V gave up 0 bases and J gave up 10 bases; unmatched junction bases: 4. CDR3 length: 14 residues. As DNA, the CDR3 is TGTGCCAGCAGCTTAGCGGGGACAGGGACGGAGCAGTTCTTC. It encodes CASSLAGTGTEQFF.

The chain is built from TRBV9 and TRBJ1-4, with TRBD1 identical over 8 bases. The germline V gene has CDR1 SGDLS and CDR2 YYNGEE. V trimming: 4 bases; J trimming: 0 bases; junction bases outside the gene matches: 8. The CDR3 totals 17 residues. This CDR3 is CASSPGTGYATNEKLFF. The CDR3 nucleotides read TGTGCCAGCAGCCCCGGGACAGGCTATGCAACTAATGAAAAACTGTTTTTT.

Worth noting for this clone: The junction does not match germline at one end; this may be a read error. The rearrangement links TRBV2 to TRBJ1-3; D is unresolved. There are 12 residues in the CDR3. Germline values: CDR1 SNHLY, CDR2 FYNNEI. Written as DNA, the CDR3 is TGTGCCAGCAGTTACGCTGGAGACACCATATATTTT. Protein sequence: CASSYAGDTIYF.

CDR3 sequence reads: CASTPSQLAGVKEQYF. DNA of the CDR3: TGTGCCAGTACCCCCTCTCAACTAGCGGGAGTGAAAGAGCAGTACTTC. The chain combines TRBV19 with TRBJ2-7; 11 nucleotides match TRBD2. V gave up 7 bases and J gave up 7 bases; unmatched junction bases: 15. There are 16 residues in the CDR3. Germline V gene data show CDR1 as LNHDA and CDR2 as SQIVND (reference sequence).